The 10 T cell receptor beta chains in this list originate from one sample, sequenced in a study of CD8 T cells in Susac syndrome. The RNA input was about 0.5 to 1 ug, and it was reverse transcribed with random hexamers. TCRdb re-called the immunoSEQ multiplex PCR reads with MiXCR, one entry per CDR3 protein. Seen here are roughly 200,000 distinct CDR3 sequences, roughly 94% observed once, and the top ten hold around 0.11%. The specimen sequenced was CD4+ T cells from PBMCs. The receptor source for this set is a human donor in good health.

The V gene is TRBV30, the J gene TRBJ2-2, with D tentatively TRBD2 (5 bases). V was cut by 5 bases and J by 7 bases, with 11 bases left in between. The CDR3 sequence is 12 residues long. Germline V gives CDR1 GTSNPN, CDR2 SVGIG (reference sequence). CDR3 residues: CAWSTAGGELFF. The CDR3 DNA sequence: TGTGCCTGGTCTACGGCGGGCGGGGAGCTGTTTTTT. Full variable domain (outside the CDR3, taken from reference TRBV30 and TRBJ2-2): SQTIHQWPATLVQPVGSPLSLECTVEGTSNPNLYWYRQAAGRGLQLLFYSVGIGQISSEVPQNLSASRPQDRQFILSSKKLLLSDSGFYLCAWSTAGGELFFGEGSRLTVL.

The V gene is TRBV5-1, the J gene TRBJ2-7; 9 bases align to TRBD1. Per the germline V gene, CDR1 is SGHRS and CDR2 is YFSETQ. The CDR3 is 14 residues long. V lost 7 bases to trimming and J lost 0 bases; unmatched junction nucleotides: 5. The CDR3 loop reads CASGWTGDSYEQYF. CDR3 bases: TGCGCCAGCGGGTGGACAGGGGACTCCTACGAGCAGTACTTC.

The rearrangement links TRBV19 to TRBJ1-5, with D hard to call. The germline gives CDR1 LNHDA, CDR2 SQIVND (reference sequence). The CDR3 totals 14 residues. Trimming removed 8 bases from V and 1 base from J, with 12 bases in between. This CDR3 is CASVRSPSNQPQHF. In DNA, the CDR3 is TGTGCCAGTGTCCGTTCACCGAGCAATCAGCCCCAGCATTTT.

CDR3 amino acids: CAWSRGTSGTRYRETQYF. DNA of the CDR3: TGTGCCTGGAGTAGAGGTACTAGCGGGACCCGCTACCGAGAGACCCAGTACTTC. The rearrangement links TRBV30 to TRBJ2-5; TRBD2 matches 10 bases. CDR1 is GTSNPN, CDR2 SVGIG, per germline (reference sequence). J gave up 4 bases and V 2 bases, and 16 bases lay outside the gene matches. The CDR3 length is 18 residues.

The V call is TRBV27, the J call TRBJ1-2; D may be TRBD1 (5 bases). Trimming shortened V by 5 bases and J by 2 bases, and 18 bases separated the two germline ends. The CDR3 is made up of 16 amino acids. Germline V gene lookup returns CDR1 MNHEY and CDR2 SMNVEV (reference sequence). DNA of the CDR3: TGTGCCAGCAGTCCGCCCCCTACAGGCGCCAACTATGGCTACACCTTC. It specifies CASSPPPTGANYGYTF.

The V and J genes are TRBV25-1 and TRBJ1-2, with D perhaps TRBD1 (5 bases). Germline V lookup: CDR1 MGHDK, CDR2 SYGVNS. Between the trimmed V and J ends, which lost 4 bases and 0 bases, there was a span of 15 bases. This CDR3 comprises 16 residues. CDR3 amino acids: CASSALGDGPNYGYTF. CDR3 nucleotide sequence: TGTGCCAGCAGTGCCTTGGGGGACGGTCCTAACTATGGCTACACCTTC.

The chain has TRBV6-2 or TRBV6-3 and TRBJ2-1, with 8 bases aligning to TRBD1. CDR1 MNHEY and CDR2 SVGEGT come from the germline V gene. Trimming at V came to 0 bases and at J to 6 bases, leaving 7 bases not matched to a gene. CDR3 length equals 16 residues. CDR3 sequence reads: CASSYSRDRGANEQFF. The CDR3 DNA follows: TGTGCCAGCAGTTACTCGAGAGACAGGGGCGCCAATGAGCAGTTCTTC.

The gene calls are TRBV6-2 or TRBV6-3 and TRBJ2-1; unclear D gene. Per germline, CDR1 MNHEY and CDR2 SVGEGT. The CDR3 covers 16 residues. Trimming cost V 7 bases and J 5 bases, with 21 bases left between them. The CDR3 region has the DNA TGTGCCAGCATGTACCTTCCCTCCCCCGGAAACAATGAGCAGTTCTTC. This encodes CASMYLPSPGNNEQFF.

This chain uses TRBV6-5 with TRBJ1-2, with TRBD1 as a possible D gene (5 bases). The V end was cut by 10 bases, the J end by 0 bases, with 15 bases between. The CDR3 consists of 14 residues. CDR1 and CDR2 (germline): MNHEY, SVGAGI. CDR3 bases: TGTGCCACAATCTCCAGACAGTCTAACTATGGCTACACCTTC. It yields the protein CATISRQSNYGYTF.

V is TRBV20-1 and J is TRBJ2-3, with D perhaps TRBD2 (5 bases). The CDR3 length is 14 residues. Per germline, CDR1 DFQATT and CDR2 SNEGSKA (reference sequence). The CDR3 nucleotides are TGCAGCGCGGAGGATCCCGACTTCACAGATACGCAGTATTTT. Amino acid sequence: CSAEDPDFTDTQYF.